The T cell receptor beta chain described here comes from a study of regulatory T cells in long-lasting Graves disease (dated by TCRdb to the early 2020s). In terms of the full investigation: In the newly diagnosed Graves' disease group, patients had been taking antithyroid drugs for less than 3 months. The study was registered as a clinical trial and conducted in China. This study used TCR sequencing and RNA sequencing of peripheral blood to compare persistent Graves' disease patients against newly diagnosed Graves' disease patients. A total of some 35 samples underwent TCR sequencing, from around 13 patients with persistent Graves' disease and roughly 20 patients with newly diagnosed Graves' disease. Study-level results and caveats: Sequencing and analysis were restricted to the TCR beta chain. TRBV28, TRBJ1-2 and TRBJ2-5 were preferentially used in persistent disease, while TRBV20-1 and TRBJ2-1 were favored in newly diagnosed disease. More public clonotypes were shared among persistent patients (fewer than 3,000) than among newly diagnosed patients (approximately 1,000). Compared with newly diagnosed patients, patients with persistent Graves' disease had lower TCR Shannon entropy and fewer highly expanded clones, which suggests clonal expansion. Only peripheral blood was studied, because thyroid tissue, the primary lesion, was inaccessible. The small sample size was acknowledged by the authors as a limitation that may reduce accuracy.

This clonotype showed up many times. There is no known antigen for this receptor. No clone much larger than this one lies a single base away; base qualities are absent. Library method: multiplex PCR. The sample was run on an Illumina HiSeq 4000. To build TCR beta libraries, CDR3 regions were amplified by Arm-PCR using iRepertoire HTBI primers. Before sequencing, the PCR products underwent gel purification. The study's own analysis went as follows. Gene usage analysis of CDR3 amino acid clonotypes relied on the roughly 60 TRBV and 13 to 15 TRBJ segments identified across samples. COPE and FqMerger were used to merge filtered high-quality paired reads into contigs. BLAST was used to align contigs to the IMGT TRBV, TRBD and TRBJ reference genes, and CDR3 was defined following IMGT. Any clonotype with a frequency above 0.1% was counted as a highly expanded clone. Shannon entropy was used to measure repertoire diversity, and the Gini coefficient was used to measure V-J evenness. Public clonotypes were defined as clonotypes shared by more than one individual. Through fastp at Q25 and MiXCR, TCRdb rebuilt clones from the public reads, retaining in-frame beta chains. Rows are combined by CDR3 protein, so each entry shows the most common genes and DNA. TCRdb, not the original authors, processed these V and J calls. Counted in this sample were approximately 350,000 distinct CDR3 sequences; 16% of them appeared once. In total, the top ten clones hold roughly 29% of the sample.

The CDR3 contains 13 residues, cysteine and phenylalanine counted. Here the CDR3 DNA is all that survives: 39 bases in frame from base 1. CDR1 and CDR2 are read off the germline V gene (reference sequence) as DFQATT and SNEGSKA. V is pruned by 4 bases and J by 6 bases, leaving 9 bases of the junction without a gene match. In light of the paper, this sample's time point label describes: newly diagnosed GD, antithyroid drugs for less than 3 months. RNA was extracted from PBMCs in TRIzol for both TCR sequencing and RNA sequencing. Graves' disease was diagnosed according to American Thyroid Association guidelines. The patients came from an endocrinology department in Xi'an, China. Each patient gave approximately 9.7 milliliters of peripheral blood, collected in an EDTA anticoagulant tube. Ficoll Paque Plus density gradient separation was used to isolate PBMCs, and no further T cell sorting was performed. RNA quality was checked with an Agilent 2100 Bioanalyzer and agarose gel, and concentration with a NanoDrop 2000.

This sample was also put to use in a study of T cells in Graves' hyperthyroidism and ophthalmopathy. The second publication reports: Stable Graves' hyperthyroidism was defined as no progression to ophthalmopathy during 18 months of follow-up. Hyperthyroidism patients were newly diagnosed, with disease duration under 2 months, and aged 18 to 65 years. The study excluded patients with uncontrolled infections, other autoimmune diseases, pregnancy or lactation. Clinical symptoms, serum thyroxine and TRAb, thyroid ultrasound, and orbital computed tomography formed the basis for the diagnoses. The TCR CDR3 was subjected to a first round of RT-PCR using the HTBI primer set and the Qiagen OneStep RT-PCR kit. Most expanded thyroid clonotypes (frequency above 0.001) were also found in blood, which suggests that blood repertoires may mirror thyroid immune responses. A model built on a 13 V-J signature distinguished ophthalmopathy from stable hyperthyroidism, reaching 87.88% sensitivity and about 81% specificity in cross-validation and 80%/75% in testing. In validation, progression to ophthalmopathy was predicted by the model with 70% to 71% sensitivity and around 75% specificity, a median of roughly 6 months before onset. To identify TCR V-J signatures that set the groups apart, the researchers used a discovery cohort of 100 patients, made up of under 45 with Graves' ophthalmopathy and 57 with stable Graves' hyperthyroidism. Prospective prediction of ophthalmopathy was tested in an independent validation cohort consisting of 18 to 20 hyperthyroidism patients and some 15 patients who later progressed to ophthalmopathy. The roughly 91 discovery patients were randomly divided into training and test sets at a 7:3 ratio. The study also compared thyroid tissue and blood T-cell repertoires from 5 to 7 Graves' hyperthyroidism patients. Following sampling, methimazole starting at 30 mg daily was given to hyperthyroidism patients, and high-dose intravenous methylprednisolone was given to ophthalmopathy patients. The libraries were constructed in a second round of multiplex PCR and then size-selected and purified. Sequencing of the libraries was done on an Illumina HiSeq2000 using paired-end 100 bp reads. Raw data were processed with SOAPnuke, discarding reads with adapters, uncalled bases, mean Phred below 15, or no exact constant-primer or identifier match. High-quality paired reads were merged using COPE v1.2.5, and each unique nucleotide sequence was defined as a clonotype. MiTCR v1.1 was used to align the clonotypes against IMGT TRBV, TRBD and TRBJ reference segments. Analysis was restricted to V-J combinations with a frequency above 0.0001, which covered approximately 99% of repertoires. A TCS score was defined as the ratio between F50 (clonal expansion) and ExV (chaos), using BLOSUM62-based TCRdist between CDR3 peptides within each V-J. Welch's t-statistics and random forest reduced around 510 V-J features to 13, which were used in a naive Bayes classifier (R e1071). Sample size was not statistically predetermined, and blinding of investigators to group allocation was not performed. The paper describes TCR Vbeta CDR3 sequencing of 135 peripheral blood samples, made up of some 40 ophthalmopathy patients, 70 to 75 hyperthyroidism patients and 17 progressor patients.

The sequence derives from a middle-aged man with Graves disease. Donor details come from another sample of the same person, matched by shared clones. The sequencing used peripheral blood mononuclear cells (PBMCs), collected at new diagnosis, from a patient treated with antithyroid drugs. The V and J segments used are TRBV20-1 and TRBJ2-7; 7 central bases correspond to TRBD1. The CDR3 amino acid sequence is: CSATLGQVIEQYF. The nucleotide sequence reads as follows: TGCAGTGCTACATTAGGACAGGTCATCGAGCAGTACTTC.